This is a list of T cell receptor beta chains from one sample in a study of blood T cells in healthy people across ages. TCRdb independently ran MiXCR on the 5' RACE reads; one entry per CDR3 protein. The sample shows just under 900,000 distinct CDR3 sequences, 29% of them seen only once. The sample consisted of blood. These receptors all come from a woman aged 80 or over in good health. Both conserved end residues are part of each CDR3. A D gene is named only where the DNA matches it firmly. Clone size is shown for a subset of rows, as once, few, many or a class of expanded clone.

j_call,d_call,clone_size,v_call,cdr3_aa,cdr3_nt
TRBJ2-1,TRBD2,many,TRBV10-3,CAISLAGDYNEQFF,TGTGCCATCAGTCTAGCGGGGGACTACAATGAGCAGTTCTTC
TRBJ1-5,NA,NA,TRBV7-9,CASSLQGWGQPQHF,TGTGCCAGCAGCTTACAAGGGTGGGGTCAGCCCCAGCATTTT
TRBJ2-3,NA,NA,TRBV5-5,CASSLEGGGSQIGTQYF,TGTGCCAGCAGCTTGGAGGGTGGAGGGTCACAGATCGGTACGCAGTATTTT
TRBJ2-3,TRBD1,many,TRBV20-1,CSASFKTGTGGKVDTQYF,TGCAGTGCTAGCTTCAAGACCGGGACAGGGGGTAAGGTGGATACGCAGTATTTT
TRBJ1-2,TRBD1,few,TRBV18,CASSPTGGECGYTF,TGTGCCAGCTCCCCAACAGGGGGGGAGTGTGGCTACACCTTC
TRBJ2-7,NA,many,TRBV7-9,CASSATESQRDYEQYF,TGTGCCAGCAGCGCTACCGAGTCCCAGCGAGACTACGAGCAGTACTTC
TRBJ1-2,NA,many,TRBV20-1,CSARGQANNYGYTF,TGCAGTGCTAGAGGTCAGGCTAATAACTATGGCTACACCTTC
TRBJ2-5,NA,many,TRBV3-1,CASSQAGIETQYF,TGTGCCAGCAGCCAAGCTGGGATAGAGACCCAGTACTTC
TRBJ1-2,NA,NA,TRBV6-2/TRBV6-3,CASSRPDINHGYTF,TGTGCCAGCAGTCGCCCGGACATTAACCATGGCTACACCTTC
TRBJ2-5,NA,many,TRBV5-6,CASSATGQGGRETQYF,TGTGCCAGCAGCGCCACGGGACAAGGGGGTAGAGAGACCCAGTACTTC
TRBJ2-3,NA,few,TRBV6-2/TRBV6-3,CASRLGQPGTQYF,TGTGCCAGCAGGTTAGGACAGCCTGGTACGCAGTATTTT
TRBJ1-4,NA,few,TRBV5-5,CASSLVAAGFSNEKLFF,TGTGCCAGCAGCTTGGTGGCCGCGGGGTTTTCTAATGAAAAACTGTTTTTT
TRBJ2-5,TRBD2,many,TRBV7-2,CASSAPAGGLETQYF,TGTGCCAGCAGCGCCCCGGCGGGGGGGCTAGAGACCCAGTACTTC
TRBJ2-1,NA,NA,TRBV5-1,CASSSGRRSSYNEQFF,TGCGCCAGCAGCTCTGGTAGGCGGAGCTCCTACAATGAGCAGTTCTTC
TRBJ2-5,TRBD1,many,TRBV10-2,CASSEITGGRETQYF,TGCGCCAGCAGTGAAATCACAGGGGGCAGAGAGACCCAGTACTTC